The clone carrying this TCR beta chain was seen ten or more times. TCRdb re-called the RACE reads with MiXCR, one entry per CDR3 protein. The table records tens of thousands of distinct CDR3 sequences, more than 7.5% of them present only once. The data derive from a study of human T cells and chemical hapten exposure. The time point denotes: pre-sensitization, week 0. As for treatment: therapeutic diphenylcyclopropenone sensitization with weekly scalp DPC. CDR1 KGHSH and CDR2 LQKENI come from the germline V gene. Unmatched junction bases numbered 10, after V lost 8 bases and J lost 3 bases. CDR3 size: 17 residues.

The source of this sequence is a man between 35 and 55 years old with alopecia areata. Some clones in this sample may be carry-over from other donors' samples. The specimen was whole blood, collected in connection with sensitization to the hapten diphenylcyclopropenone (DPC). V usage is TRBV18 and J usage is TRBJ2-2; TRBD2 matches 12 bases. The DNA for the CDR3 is TGTGCCAGCCTCCCGGAGACTAGCGGGAGACACACCGGGGAGCTGTTTTTT. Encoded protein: CASLPETSGRHTGELFF.